This T cell receptor beta chain originates from a study of cytomegalovirus exposure and HLA in healthy donors. PCR involved 60 Vbeta and 13 Jbeta primers. Some clones are missing from TCRdb's copy, which holds only in-frame ones; the method was immunoSEQ multiplex PCR. This sample carries some 200,000 clones, under 70% of them seen once, and the ten largest clones take about 3%. The CDR3 length is 13 residues. The V gene lost 0 bases and the J gene lost 3 bases, with 6 bases spanning the gap. Germline CDR1 SGDLS, CDR2 YYNGEE. What was sequenced was PBMCs. The chain carries TRBV9 and TRBJ1-1; D is undetermined. The clonotype originates from a man in his forties in good health and CMV-seropositive. The CDR3 nucleotides read TGTGCCAGCAGCGTAGCTACGGACACTGAAGCTTTCTTT. Its protein product is CASSVATDTEAFF.